A single sample is the source of the 32 T cell receptor beta chains below, sequenced in a study of cytomegalovirus exposure and HLA in healthy donors. PCR employed 60 Vbeta and 13 Jbeta primers. The assay was immunoSEQ multiplex PCR, and TCRdb's table has in-frame clones only and misses some. The sample lists a few hundred thousand clones; about 85% were seen once. The sequenced sample was PBMCs. These receptors were taken from a woman in her 50s in good health and CMV-seropositive.

The CDR3, as DNA: TGTGCCAGCAGCTCGACAGGGAGAAACACCATATATTTT. It yields the protein CASSSTGRNTIYF. V is TRBV5-5 and J is TRBJ1-3, with 7 positions matching TRBD1. The V segment lost 3 bases and the J segment 5 bases; nucleotides outside the gene matches: 2. The CDR3 is 13 residues long. Germline assignment: CDR1 SGHKS and CDR2 YYEKEE (reference sequence). Full variable domain (outside the CDR3, taken from reference TRBV5-5 and TRBJ1-3): DAGVTQSPTHLIKTRGQQVTLRCSPISGHKSVSWYQQVLGQGPQFIFQYYEKEERGRGNFPDRFSARQFPNYSSELNVNALLLGDSALYLCASSSTGRNTIYFGEGSWLTVV.

This chain connects TRBV7-9 to TRBJ1-1, with a weak D call TRBD1 (6 bases). Germline-derived CDR1 and CDR2 are SEHNR and FQNEAQ (reference sequence). V lost 7 bases and J lost 5, with 14 bases in between. The CDR3 is made up of 13 amino acids. CDR3 protein: CASMEGGGTEAFF. CDR3 sequence (DNA): TGTGCCAGCATGGAGGGGGGGGGAACTGAAGCTTTCTTT.

The chain links TRBV18 to TRBJ2-7; TRBD2 is a possible D gene (6 bases). V dropped 3 bases and J dropped 7 bases, with 25 bases sitting between them. CDR3 length: 17 amino acids. CDR1 is KGHSH and CDR2 is LQKENI in the germline V gene. The CDR3 reads CASSPFSNRASGGEQYF. CDR3 DNA sequence: TGTGCCAGCTCACCCTTCTCGAACCGGGCTTCAGGAGGGGAGCAGTACTTC.

The CDR3 DNA sequence: TGTGCCAGCAGGGGGAGAAGGGATAATTCACCCCTCCACTTT. Translated, it gives CASRGRRDNSPLHF. The V gene is TRBV9, the J gene TRBJ1-6, with D unclear. Germline CDR1 is SGDLS and CDR2 is YYNGEE. The CDR3 is 14 amino acids. V lost 5 bases and J 5 bases, leaving 11 bases between the germline ends.

The gene calls are TRBV27 and TRBJ1-5, with 7 nucleotides matching TRBD1. Germline V CDR1 and CDR2: MNHEY, SMNVEV (reference sequence). The length of the CDR3 is 15 residues. V lost 5 bases and J lost 0; bases outside the gene matches: 4. The DNA for the CDR3 is TGTGCCAGCAGTCGACAGGGTCGTAGCAATCAGCCCCAGCATTTT. This translates into CASSRQGRSNQPQHF.

The chain joins TRBV12-5 to TRBJ1-1, with 7 bases aligning to TRBD1. Germline V gene lookup returns CDR1 LGHNT and CDR2 FRNRAP. CDR3 length: 13 amino acids. Germline trimming cut 2 bases from V and 5 bases from J; bases unmatched to any gene: 2. CDR3 amino acids: CASGLSGGTEAFF. The CDR3 DNA follows: TGTGCTAGTGGTTTGTCAGGGGGGACTGAAGCTTTCTTT.

The chain carries TRBV10-1 and TRBJ2-3, with 9 bases fitting TRBD2. Germline CDR1 reads WNHNN; CDR2 reads SYGVQD (reference sequence). The CDR3 runs to 15 residues. The V segment lost 5 bases and the J segment 2 bases; nucleotides outside the gene matches: 5. The CDR3 DNA reads TGCGCCAGCAGTTTAAGCGGGGGGCCCACAGATACGCAGTATTTT. Its protein is CASSLSGGPTDTQYF.

The chain is built from TRBV11-2 and TRBJ1-2; D gene unclear. CDR3 length: 14 residues. Looked up from germline, CDR1 is SGHAT and CDR2 is FQNNGV. With 5 bases removed from V and 8 bases from J, the gap between germline ends came to 18 bases. CDR3 DNA: TGTGCCAGCAGCCCTCACGCGAGGTCGAACGGCTACACCTTC. This translates into CASSPHARSNGYTF.

The rearrangement joins TRBV7-3 to TRBJ1-1, with D maybe TRBD1 (5 bases). Per germline, CDR1 SGHTA and CDR2 FQGTGA. Trimming removed 1 base at V and 4 bases at J, with 10 bases between. The CDR3 length is 14 residues. The CDR3 DNA follows: TGTGCCAGCAGCTTAAGAGGTCAGGGCACTGAAGCTTTCTTT. Protein sequence: CASSLRGQGTEAFF. Looking up the rest from reference TRBV7-3 and TRBJ1-1 gives the full variable domain: GAGVSQTPSNKVTEKGKYVELRCDPISGHTALYWYRQSLGQGPEFLIYFQGTGAADDSGLPNDRFFAVRPEGSVSTLKIQRTERGDSAVYLCASSLRGQGTEAFFGQGTRLTVV.

This clone was picked up a small number of times. The V call is TRBV6-6, the J call TRBJ1-4, with 7 bases aligning to TRBD1. V trimming: 4 bases; J trimming: 7 bases; junction bases outside the gene matches: 6. This CDR3 comprises 14 residues. CDR1 and CDR2 from the germline V gene are MNHNY and SVGAGI (reference sequence). In DNA, the CDR3 is TGTGCCAGCAGTTCCCGACAGGGTGGTGAAAAACTGTTTTTT. It codes for CASSSRQGGEKLFF.

The chain joins TRBV30 to TRBJ1-4; D perhaps matches TRBD1 (5 bases). V was trimmed by 3 bases and J by 0 bases, leaving 8 bases between them. The V gene's germline CDR1 is GTSNPN and CDR2 SVGIG (reference sequence). This CDR3 has 14 residues. Here the CDR3 DNA reads TGTGCCTGGAGGGACAAGACAACTAATGAAAAACTGTTTTTT. It specifies CAWRDKTTNEKLFF.

The chain links TRBV5-6 to TRBJ1-4, with D possibly matching TRBD1 (5 bases). The CDR3 spans 16 residues. Germline CDR1 reads SGHDT; CDR2 reads YYEEEE. Trimming cost V 4 bases and J 0 bases, with 13 bases left between them. The CDR3 DNA is TGTGCCAGCAGCATCCAACAGGTTGCAACTAATGAAAAACTGTTTTTT. This gives the protein CASSIQQVATNEKLFF.

The rearrangement joins TRBV27 to TRBJ1-2, with D possibly matching TRBD1 (6 bases). This CDR3 is 15 amino acids long. CDR1 MNHEY and CDR2 SMNVEV come from the germline V gene (reference sequence). V was shortened by 3 bases and J by 4 bases, with 15 bases between the two germline ends. The CDR3: CASSFFRGIRYGYTF. DNA for the CDR3: TGTGCCAGCAGTTTTTTTAGGGGGATCCGCTATGGCTACACCTTC.

The gene calls are TRBV30 and TRBJ1-1, with unresolved D. CDR3 size: 11 residues. Germline V gene lookup returns CDR1 GTSNPN and CDR2 SVGIG (reference sequence). V shed 7 bases and J shed 5 bases, with 11 bases lying between them. For the CDR3, the DNA is TGTGCCTCTAGGTGGGTGACTGAAGCTTTCTTT. Amino acids: CASRWVTEAFF. Full variable domain (remainder filled in from reference TRBV30 and TRBJ1-1): SQTIHQWPATLVQPVGSPLSLECTVEGTSNPNLYWYRQAAGRGLQLLFYSVGIGQISSEVPQNLSASRPQDRQFILSSKKLLLSDSGFYLCASRWVTEAFFGQGTRLTVV.

This clone was seen a handful of times. The rearrangement uses TRBV6-1 and TRBJ2-7, with 10 bases fitting TRBD2. The CDR3 totals 15 residues. Trimming took 8 bases from V and 3 from J; bases not matched to a gene: 10. CDR1 is MNHNS, CDR2 SASEGT, per germline. The CDR3 sequence: CASGEAGLASYEQYF. CDR3 coding DNA: TGTGCCAGCGGCGAAGCGGGACTAGCGAGCTACGAGCAGTACTTC.

This chain links TRBV4-2 with TRBJ1-2; 7 bases line up with TRBD1. Germline lookup yields CDR1 LGHNA and CDR2 YNFKEQ. J lost 5 bases, V lost 4 bases, and 10 bases had no gene match. The length of the CDR3 is 15 residues. CDR3 coding DNA: TGTGCCAGCAGCCCGCGACAGGGAGCCACATATGGCTACACCTTC. As protein: CASSPRQGATYGYTF.

The chain uses TRBV2 and TRBJ1-2; TRBD1 agrees at 10 bases. J was trimmed by 2 bases and V by 4 bases; bases with no gene match: 1. This CDR3 is 14 amino acids long. Germline-derived CDR1 and CDR2 are SNHLY and FYNNEI. CDR3 protein: CASSVTGGNYGYTF. DNA of the CDR3: TGTGCCAGCAGTGTGACAGGGGGCAACTATGGCTACACCTTC.

This chain links TRBV2 with TRBJ1-5, with TRBD1 matching over 9 bases. This CDR3 contains 16 residues. After removal of 6 bases from V and 3 bases from J, the junction contained 9 bases not matched to a gene. The germline V gene encodes CDR1 SNHLY and CDR2 FYNNEI. The CDR3 bases are TGTGCCAGCAGGGCCATTGGACAGGGGTTCAATCAGCCCCAGCATTTT. Amino acids: CASRAIGQGFNQPQHF.

The CDR3 DNA sequence: TGTGCCAGTAGTCCGACAGGGCATCGTCCCGGCTCTGGAAACACCATATATTTT. Encoded protein: CASSPTGHRPGSGNTIYF. This chain links TRBV19 with TRBJ1-3; TRBD1 aligns across 7 bases. With V trimmed by 5 bases and J by 0 bases, 13 bases remained unmatched. The CDR3 has 18 amino acids. Germline V lookup: CDR1 LNHDA, CDR2 SQIVND (reference sequence).

The sample holds one count of this clone. This chain connects TRBV5-1 to TRBJ2-7, with D possibly being TRBD1 (6 bases). This CDR3 spans 14 amino acids. Germline V lookup: CDR1 SGHRS, CDR2 YFSETQ. V lost 1 base and J lost 1, with 9 bases in between. CDR3 loop: CASSLTQGSYEQYF. CDR3 in DNA: TGCGCCAGCAGCTTGACACAGGGATCCTACGAGCAGTACTTC.

The rearrangement uses TRBV19 and TRBJ2-7; possibly TRBD2 for D (6 bases). With 3 bases removed from V and 1 base from J, the gap between germline ends came to 10 bases. CDR1 LNHDA and CDR2 SQIVND come from the germline V gene (reference sequence). The CDR3 is made up of 14 amino acids. CDR3 in amino acids: CASSMIAGSYEQYF. The CDR3 nucleotides are TGTGCCAGTAGTATGATTGCGGGGTCCTACGAGCAGTACTTC.

The chain has TRBV5-4 and TRBJ2-7; TRBD1 aligns across 8 bases. Germline CDR1 is SGHNT and CDR2 is YYREEE (reference sequence). V lost 4 bases, J lost 2 bases, and 5 bases stayed unmatched. The CDR3 totals 14 residues. The CDR3 DNA sequence: TGTGCCAGCAGCCAACAGGGGGTCCCCTACGAGCAGTACTTC. Translated: CASSQQGVPYEQYF.

The chain uses TRBV28 and TRBJ2-7; tentatively, D is TRBD2 (5 bases). This CDR3 is 12 amino acids long. V was clipped by 4 bases and J by 3 bases, with 7 bases between them. Germline V CDR1 and CDR2: MDHEN, SYDVKM. CDR3 coding DNA: TGTGCCAGCAGTTCCGGGAACTACGAGCAGTACTTC. Residues: CASSSGNYEQYF.

The CDR3 protein is CASSQEFVGDQPQHF. In DNA form, the CDR3 reads TGCGCCAGCAGCCAAGAATTCGTAGGGGATCAGCCCCAGCATTTT. This chain joins TRBV4-3 and TRBJ1-5; D perhaps matches TRBD1 (5 bases). The V end was cut by 0 bases, the J end by 5 bases, with 11 bases between. Germline V gene sequence: CDR1 LGHNA, CDR2 YSLEER. This CDR3 comprises 15 residues.

The rearrangement links TRBV7-8 to TRBJ1-2; weak D call: TRBD1 (6 bases). The ends were cut back, 6 bases at V and 0 bases at J, with 11 bases in the middle. Germline lookup yields CDR1 SGHVS and CDR2 FQNEAQ. The CDR3 totals 14 residues. In DNA, the CDR3 is TGTGCCAGCAGTCAAGACAGGACTAACTATGGCTACACCTTC. Translating it yields CASSQDRTNYGYTF. Looking up the rest from reference TRBV7-8 and TRBJ1-2 gives the full variable domain: GAGVSQSPRYKVAKRGQDVALRCDPISGHVSLFWYQQALGQGPEFLTYFQNEAQLDKSGLPSDRFFAERPEGSVSTLKIQRTQQEDSAVYLCASSQDRTNYGYTFGSGTRLTVV.

The chain employs TRBV7-2 and TRBJ1-4; 9 bases line up with TRBD1. This CDR3 region has 14 residues. J lost 7 bases, V lost 4 bases, and 4 bases had no gene match. CDR1 and CDR2 from the germline V gene are SGHTA and FQGNSA. The CDR3 sequence is CASSSGQGSEKLFF. CDR3 DNA sequence: TGTGCCAGCAGCTCCGGACAGGGGAGTGAAAAACTGTTTTTT.

The genes are TRBV7-9 and TRBJ2-1, with 9 bases aligning to TRBD2. CDR3 length equals 15 residues. Germline values: CDR1 SEHNR, CDR2 FQNEAQ (reference sequence). Germline trimming cut 5 bases from V and 4 bases from J; bases unmatched to any gene: 6. The DNA for the CDR3 is TGTGCCAGCAGCGCAGCGGGGGGCCCTTACAATGAGCAGTTCTTC. Translating it yields CASSAAGGPYNEQFF.

This clone occurred once. The J gene is TRBJ1-4, the V gene TRBV11-2; D unresolved. CDR1 is SGHAT and CDR2 is FQNNGV in the germline V gene. The germline V and J ends were trimmed by 2 bases and 4 bases, with 8 bases remaining between them. The CDR3 loop spans 14 amino acids. The CDR3 DNA sequence: TGTGCCAGCAGCTTAAATGGGCGTAATGAAAAACTGTTTTTT. Protein sequence: CASSLNGRNEKLFF.

The chain employs TRBV5-1 and TRBJ2-1, with TRBD2 matching 8 bases. From germline, CDR1 is SGHRS and CDR2 YFSETQ. Losses at the gene ends were 3 bases for V and 9 bases for J; bases not matched to a gene: 8. This CDR3 region has 14 residues. CDR3 in DNA: TGCGCCAGCAGCTCGCGGGGGGCCCCCAGTGAGCAGTTCTTC. Amino acids: CASSSRGAPSEQFF.

Notes on this clone: An end of the junction does not agree with germline; a read error may underlie this. V is TRBV7-9 and J is TRBJ1-1; no clear D. CDR3 length: 12 residues. CDR1 and CDR2 from the germline V gene are SEHNR and FQNEAQ (reference sequence). CDR3 coding DNA: TGTTCCAGCAGCTCCCTCTTCCCTGAAGCTTTCTTT. Its protein is CSSSSLFPEAFF. Looking up the rest from reference TRBV7-9 and TRBJ1-1 gives the full variable domain: DTGVSQNPRHKITKRGQNVTFRCDPISEHNRLYWYRQTLGQGPEFLTYFQNEAQLEKSRLLSDRFSAERPKGSFSTLEIQRTEQGDSAMYLCSSSSLFPEAFFGQGTRLTVV.

J is TRBJ1-4 and V is TRBV19, with 7 bases lining up with TRBD1. Losses at the gene ends were 3 bases for V and 7 bases for J; bases not matched to a gene: 8. There are 15 residues in the CDR3. Germline V gene data show CDR1 as LNHDA and CDR2 as SQIVND (reference sequence). The CDR3 DNA reads as TGTGCCAGTAGTATGGACAGGTACTTATCTGAAAAACTGTTTTTT. Protein: CASSMDRYLSEKLFF.

The V call is TRBV29-1, the J call TRBJ2-3, with 7 bases identical to TRBD2. CDR1 SQVTM and CDR2 ANQGSEA come from the germline V gene. This CDR3 spans 16 amino acids. After removal of 4 bases from V and 1 base from J, the junction contained 11 bases not matched to a gene. The CDR3 DNA is TGCAGCGTTGTTCCGCGGGGGACCTTCCGCACAGATACGCAGTATTTT. It encodes CSVVPRGTFRTDTQYF.